This T cell receptor (beta chain) came from a study of CD8+CD57+ T cells in acquired aplastic anemia. In the study overall: The sorted CD4+ and CD8+ cells yielded an average about 3.5 ug of DNA. Study outcomes and limitations: Sharing between patients and controls was observed for around 27 CD8+ CDR3 sequences.

An expansion of CD8+CD57+ cells by flow cytometry had been shown in patients chosen for sequencing. As regards this clonotype: As yet, its antigen is unknown.

Genomic DNA provided the template from which TCR beta VDJ and CDR3 profiles were obtained. Using its own MiXCR run on the reads, TCRdb lists one record per CDR3 protein. This table has under 250,000 distinct CDR3 sequences, more than 55% appearing once. V was pared by 8 bases and J by 3 bases, with 11 bases between. Germline V gives CDR1 SNHLY, CDR2 FYNNEI. This CDR3 contains 13 residues. Sample: sorted CD4+, CD8+, or CD8+CD57+ T cells (not recorded which) from PBMCs. This TCR came from a human donor with aplastic anemia. The chain has TRBV2 and TRBJ2-1; weak D call: TRBD2 (6 bases). The CDR3 nucleotides are TGTGCCAGCCGCCAAGCGGGCTACAATGAGCAGTTCTTC. This encodes CASRQAGYNEQFF.